A single sample gave rise to the 22 T cell receptor beta chains below, sequenced in a study of shared clonotypes between healthy human individuals. Libraries were prepared by immunoSEQ multiplex PCR; TCRdb keeps only in-frame clonotypes and omits some of them. The data contain hundreds of thousands of clones, around 72% of them singletons. The specimen sequenced was memory CD4+ T cells sorted from blood. The subset denotes: CD45RA-negative fraction. Receptor source: a woman aged 25-40 years in good health.

The V and J genes are TRBV7-3 and TRBJ1-2, with D unclear. V was cut by 8 bases and J by 4 bases, with 23 bases left in between. The CDR3 length is 16 residues. Germline-derived CDR1 and CDR2 are SGHTA and FQGTGA. The CDR3 is CASGTGPGLGSYGYTF. CDR3 DNA: TGTGCCAGCGGAACGGGCCCGGGGTTAGGGTCCTATGGCTACACCTTC.

The chain employs TRBV19 and TRBJ1-1; perhaps TRBD1 as D (5 bases). Trimming took off 3 bases at V and 6 bases at J, with 11 bases between the two ends. Germline loops: CDR1 LNHDA, CDR2 SQIVND (reference sequence). The CDR3 contains 13 residues. CDR3 nucleotide sequence: TGTGCCAGTAGTATTGAAAGGGGAGCTGAAGCTTTCTTT. This codes for CASSIERGAEAFF.

V usage is TRBV28 and J usage is TRBJ2-2; D may be TRBD1 (5 bases). Germline assignment: CDR1 MDHEN and CDR2 SYDVKM. The CDR3 spans 13 residues. Trimming shortened V by 6 bases and J by 5 bases, and 10 bases separated the two germline ends. The DNA of the CDR3 is TGTGCCAGCAGCGCCCAGGGAACCGGGGAGCTGTTTTTT. Its protein is CASSAQGTGELFF.

The CDR3 region is CASSLARDTQYF. CDR3 nucleotides: TGTGCCAGCAGCTTAGCTCGGGATACGCAGTATTTT. The genes are TRBV11-2 and TRBJ2-3; D ambiguous. The CDR3 has 12 amino acids. The ends were cut back, 1 base at V and 6 bases at J, with 5 bases in the middle. Per germline, CDR1 SGHAT and CDR2 FQNNGV.

This clone appeared a single time. This chain connects TRBV5-6 to TRBJ2-7, with 9 bases fitting TRBD1. The J segment lost 4 bases and the V segment lost 1 base, leaving 12 bases of the junction unmatched. This CDR3 contains 17 residues. The germline CDR1 and CDR2 sequences are SGHDT and YYEEEE. The CDR3 is CASSLLGQGQGRYEQYF. The CDR3 nucleotides are TGTGCCAGCAGCTTGTTAGGACAGGGACAGGGTAGGTACGAGCAGTACTTC. Full variable domain (rest looked up from reference TRBV5-6 and TRBJ2-7): DAGVTQSPTHLIKTRGQQVTLRCSPKSGHDTVSWYQQALGQGPQFIFQYYEEEERQRGNFPDRFSGHQFPNYSSELNVNALLLGDSALYLCASSLLGQGQGRYEQYFGPGTRLTVT.

The rearrangement uses TRBV11-2 and TRBJ2-1, with TRBD2 as a possible D gene (5 bases). This CDR3 comprises 15 residues. V dropped 5 bases and J dropped 5 bases, with 16 bases sitting between them. Looked up from germline, CDR1 is SGHAT and CDR2 is FQNNGV. CDR3: CASSADGGWNNEQFF. The CDR3 bases are TGTGCCAGCAGCGCTGACGGAGGTTGGAACAATGAGCAGTTCTTC.

This chain connects TRBV28 to TRBJ2-7; D may correspond to TRBD1 or TRBD2 (5 bases each). The CDR3 totals 16 residues. V was clipped by 3 bases and J by 3 bases, with 18 bases between them. Germline lookup yields CDR1 MDHEN and CDR2 SYDVKM. CDR3 bases: TGTGCCAGCAGTTTGGACTGGGACCAGGGAAACTACGAGCAGTACTTC. Its protein is CASSLDWDQGNYEQYF.

The V call is TRBV11-2, the J call TRBJ2-2, with no clear D. Looked up from germline, CDR1 is SGHAT and CDR2 is FQNNGV. V was cut by 4 bases and J by 7 bases, with 19 bases left in between. CDR3 length: 16 amino acids. The CDR3 DNA reads TGTGCCAGCAGCTCATTGACTCGGCAACTCGGCGGGGAGCTGTTTTTT. This sequence encodes CASSSLTRQLGGELFF. Full variable domain (remainder filled in from reference TRBV11-2 and TRBJ2-2): EAGVAQSPRYKIIEKRQSVAFWCNPISGHATLYWYQQILGQGPKLLIQFQNNGVVDDSQLPKDRFSAERLKGVDSTLKIQPAKLEDSAVYLCASSSLTRQLGGELFFGEGSRLTVL.

The V call is TRBV5-4, the J call TRBJ2-1; D uncertain. Per germline, CDR1 SGHNT and CDR2 YYREEE (reference sequence). With 2 bases removed from V and 5 bases from J, the gap between germline ends came to 14 bases. The CDR3 is made up of 15 amino acids. CDR3 loop: CASSFTLQDNNEQFF. Here the CDR3 DNA reads TGTGCCAGCAGCTTTACATTGCAGGATAACAATGAGCAGTTCTTC.

This clone occurred a few times. Other DNA sequences in the same sample also yield this CDR3. Written as DNA, the CDR3 is TGCGCCAGCAGCTTGGGTAGTAGGGATACTGAAGCTTTCTTT. The encoded protein is CASSLGSRDTEAFF. The chain combines TRBV5-1 with TRBJ1-1; D remains ambiguous. The CDR3 contains 14 residues. Germline CDR1 is SGHRS and CDR2 is YFSETQ. V lost 0 bases, J lost 5 bases, and 11 bases lay in between.

This chain connects TRBV7-6 to TRBJ2-5; 13 bases align to TRBD2. The J segment lost 4 bases and the V segment lost 5 bases, leaving 10 bases of the junction unmatched. The CDR3 length is 17 residues. CDR1 and CDR2 (germline): SGHVS, FNYEAQ. CDR3 residues: CASSRTSGRGGGETQYF. CDR3 nucleotides: TGTGCCAGCAGCCGGACTAGCGGGAGAGGGGGAGGAGAGACCCAGTACTTC.

This chain uses TRBV5-8 with TRBJ2-1, with TRBD2 matching 12 bases. With 0 bases clipped from V and 4 bases from J, the junction kept 5 bases outside the gene matches. The CDR3 sequence is 17 residues long. Germline CDR1 and CDR2: SGHTS and YDEGEE. Written as DNA, the CDR3 is TGTGCCAGCAGCTTGGGACTAGCGGGAGACCATTACAATGAGCAGTTCTTC. Amino acid sequence: CASSLGLAGDHYNEQFF.

This chain connects TRBV6-1 to TRBJ1-5; no clear D gene. The CDR3 sequence is 14 residues long. V dropped 6 bases and J dropped 1 base, with 10 bases sitting between them. The germline gives CDR1 MNHNS, CDR2 SASEGT. In DNA form, the CDR3 reads TGTGCCAGCAGGGACCGTAGCAGCAATCAGCCCCAGCATTTT. This encodes CASRDRSSNQPQHF.

The chain combines TRBV2 with TRBJ1-3, with unresolved D. The V gene's germline CDR1 is SNHLY and CDR2 FYNNEI. Trimming left V 4 bases short and J 0 bases short, with 7 bases between. The CDR3 totals 14 residues. The CDR3 sequence is CASSGVFSGNTIYF. CDR3 nucleotide sequence: TGTGCCAGCAGTGGAGTGTTCTCTGGAAACACCATATATTTT.

At least ten counts were recorded for this clone. The chain combines TRBV10-3 with TRBJ2-7, with TRBD2 matching over 9 bases. The J segment lost 2 bases and the V segment lost 10 bases, leaving 9 bases of the junction unmatched. In germline, CDR1 is ENHRY, CDR2 SYGVKD. This CDR3 is built from 14 residues. The CDR3 protein is CATNSGSGTYEQYF. CDR3 nucleotide sequence: TGTGCCACCAATAGCGGGAGTGGGACCTACGAGCAGTACTTC.

This chain connects TRBV27 to TRBJ2-3, with a weak D call TRBD1 (6 bases). Germline V gene data show CDR1 as MNHEY and CDR2 as SMNVEV (reference sequence). The V end was cut by 6 bases, the J end by 0 bases, with 10 bases between. CDR3 length: 14 residues. CDR3 DNA sequence: TGTGCCAGCAGCCCAGGGGTTAGCACAGATACGCAGTATTTT. Its translation: CASSPGVSTDTQYF.

The chain has TRBV19 and TRBJ1-4; D ambiguous. The V end lost 8 bases, the J end lost 7 bases, and 17 bases lay between the germline ends. This CDR3 has 14 residues. Germline assignment: CDR1 LNHDA and CDR2 SQIVND (reference sequence). This CDR3 is CASHKRGSPEKLFF. DNA for the CDR3: TGTGCCAGTCACAAGAGAGGGTCGCCTGAAAAACTGTTTTTT.

This chain connects TRBV7-8 to TRBJ2-3; D remains unclear. CDR1 is SGHVS, CDR2 FQNEAQ, per germline. The germline V and J ends were trimmed by 1 base and 0 bases, with 11 bases remaining between them. CDR3 length: 16 residues. CDR3 amino acids: CASSLGGGQSTDTQYF. CDR3 DNA: TGTGCCAGCAGCTTAGGCGGCGGTCAGAGCACAGATACGCAGTATTTT.

The V call is TRBV7-9, the J call TRBJ1-5; 8 bases are shared with TRBD1. This CDR3 contains 15 residues. The germline gives CDR1 SEHNR, CDR2 FQNEAQ (reference sequence). The V segment lost 5 bases and the J segment 3 bases; nucleotides outside the gene matches: 6. CDR3 nucleotides: TGTGCCAGCAGCCCGGGACAGGCCCACAATCAGCCCCAGCATTTT. Amino acid sequence: CASSPGQAHNQPQHF.

This clone was counted a few times. The V gene is TRBV18, the J gene TRBJ2-5; D uncertain. V lost 3 bases and J lost 2, with 10 bases in between. From germline, CDR1 is KGHSH and CDR2 LQKENI. CDR3 size: 14 residues. The CDR3 loop is CASSPLGKQETQYF. DNA of the CDR3: TGTGCCAGCTCACCGCTTGGAAAGCAAGAGACCCAGTACTTC.

With regard to this clone: Additional DNA sequences in this sample encode the identical CDR3. This sequence joins TRBV6-6 and TRBJ1-1, with D unresolved. Trimming pared 2 bases from V and 1 base from J, leaving 5 bases between. Germline V CDR1 and CDR2: MNHNY, SVGAGI (reference sequence). CDR3 size: 13 residues. The DNA for the CDR3 is TGTGCCAGCAGTTACGATAGGAACACTGAAGCTTTCTTT. Amino acid sequence: CASSYDRNTEAFF.

The CDR3 loop is CASRPDREETQYF. CDR3 bases: TGTGCCAGCAGGCCGGACAGGGAAGAGACCCAGTACTTC. The rearrangement links TRBV28 to TRBJ2-5, with TRBD1 matching 8 bases. Germline CDR1 reads MDHEN; CDR2 reads SYDVKM. After removal of 6 bases from V and 3 bases from J, the junction contained 3 bases not matched to a gene. The CDR3 loop spans 13 amino acids.